The entry below gives a single T cell receptor beta chain sequence along with its context. These data belong to a study of T cell changes during pregnancy in multiple sclerosis. Clones were sequenced by immunoSEQ multiplex PCR, and TCRdb holds only the in-frame ones, with some missing. Among about 97,000 clones listed, approximately 92% were seen once. After removal of 6 bases from V and 4 bases from J, the junction contained 4 bases not matched to a gene. The CDR3 has 13 residues. The V gene's germline CDR1 is SGHTA and CDR2 FQGTGA. Material: peripheral blood, obtained in the second trimester of pregnancy. This receptor was obtained from a female donor with multiple sclerosis, enrolled in a pregnancy study. V is TRBV7-3 and J is TRBJ1-1; 8 nucleotides align to TRBD1. CDR3 in amino acids: CASSPGTGTEAFF. The CDR3 coding sequence is TGTGCCAGCAGTCCCGGGACAGGCACTGAAGCTTTCTTT.